A selection of T cell receptor beta chains follows, all from one sample in a study of shared clonotypes between healthy human individuals. Libraries were prepared by immunoSEQ multiplex PCR; TCRdb keeps only in-frame clonotypes and omits some of them. The data hold 530,000 or so clones, with over 75% observed a single time. The sequenced sample consisted of PBMCs. These receptors originate from a woman aged 40 to 50 in good health. Some clones in this sample may be carry-over from other donors' samples. CDR3s include the opening cysteine and the closing phenylalanine or tryptophan. The order of the fields is J gene, V gene, clone size, D gene, CDR3 protein, CDR3 DNA. The D gene is left open where the match is weak. Size is omitted from some rows. Given values are once, few, many or a class for expanded clones.

TRBJ2-7 TRBV27 . . CASSFPGREQYF TGTGCCAGCAGTTTCCCTGGACGCGAGCAGTACTTC
TRBJ2-7 TRBV6-5 . . CASSPLSGSSYEQYF TGTGCCAGCAGTCCCCTTAGCGGAAGCTCCTACGAGCAGTACTTC
TRBJ1-2 TRBV5-4 . . CASSPTLLVRDSNYGYTF TGTGCCAGCAGCCCGACGCTACTGGTGAGGGACTCTAACTATGGCTACACCTTC
TRBJ2-4 TRBV19 once TRBD1 CASSPGTGAPKNIQYF TGTGCCAGTAGTCCCGGGACAGGGGCACCCAAAAACATTCAGTACTTC
TRBJ2-2 TRBV28 . . CASFWGREVAGELFF TGTGCCAGCTTCTGGGGGAGAGAGGTGGCAGGGGAGCTGTTTTTT
TRBJ1-4 TRBV6-5 . . CASSKQGGDEKLFF TGTGCCAGCAGCAAACAGGGCGGGGATGAAAAACTGTTTTTT
TRBJ1-1 TRBV14 . . CASSQGANTEAFF TGTGCCAGCAGCCAGGGGGCGAACACTGAAGCTTTCTTT
TRBJ2-3 TRBV7-7 . . CASSPQPRDTQYF TGTGCCAGCAGCCCCCAACCCCGGGATACGCAGTATTTT
TRBJ1-4 TRBV6-1 many . CASSEALGSNEKLFF TGTGCCAGCAGTGAAGCGTTGGGGTCTAATGAAAAACTGTTTTTT
TRBJ2-1 TRBV7-2 few . CASSLAGPSSYNEQFF TGTGCCAGCAGCTTAGCTGGGCCGAGCTCCTACAATGAGCAGTTCTTC
TRBJ2-7 TRBV30 . TRBD2 CAWSGQLAGGLKYF TGTGCCTGGAGTGGCCAACTAGCGGGAGGCCTTAAGTACTTC
TRBJ1-2 TRBV7-2 . . CASSLVVGGNYGYTF TGTGCCAGCAGCTTAGTAGTTGGAGGGAACTATGGCTACACCTTC
TRBJ1-2 TRBV7-9 once TRBD1 CASSRGQHYGYTF TGTGCCAGCAGCCGGGGACAGCACTATGGCTACACCTTC
TRBJ2-2 TRBV5-4 few TRBD2 CASSFGRERAGELFF TGTGCCAGCAGCTTTGGGCGGGAGAGGGCCGGGGAGCTGTTTTTT
TRBJ2-3 TRBV7-8 few TRBD2 CASSWSRTSVSTDTQYF TGTGCCAGCAGCTGGAGCCGGACTAGCGTCAGCACAGATACGCAGTATTTT
TRBJ2-1 TRBV5-8 once TRBD2 CASSLGLAGEQFF TGTGCCAGCAGCCTTGGACTAGCGGGAGAGCAGTTCTTC
TRBJ2-2 TRBV19 . TRBD1 CASQATRDRALGRTGELFF TGTGCCAGTCAGGCCACTCGGGACAGGGCACTAGGGCGAACCGGGGAGCTGTTTTTT
TRBJ2-5 TRBV29-1 . TRBD2 CSGETSGRKETQYF TGCAGCGGTGAGACTAGCGGGAGAAAAGAGACCCAGTACTTC
TRBJ2-1 TRBV18 . TRBD2 CASSPPGLAGNEQFF TGTGCCAGCTCACCACCGGGACTAGCAGGGAATGAGCAGTTCTTC
TRBJ1-2 TRBV19 . TRBD1 CASSIIFGQGGGGYTF TGTGCCAGTAGTATAATTTTCGGACAGGGAGGAGGCGGCTACACCTTC
TRBJ2-7 TRBV9 . TRBD2 CASSVGLAGNEQYF TGTGCCAGCAGCGTAGGACTAGCGGGAAACGAGCAGTACTTC
TRBJ2-5 TRBV19 . . CASSGGNREETQYF TGTGCCAGTAGTGGCGGCAATCGGGAAGAGACCCAGTACTTC
TRBJ1-6 TRBV18 . . CASSPSTGSYSPLHF TGTGCCAGCTCACCTTCGACAGGATCGTATTCACCCCTCCACTTT
TRBJ1-5 TRBV18 . . CASSPGDNQPQHF TGTGCCAGCTCACCTGGGGACAATCAGCCCCAGCATTTT
TRBJ2-2 TRBV7-2 . . CASSFSGNTGELFF TGTGCCAGCAGCTTTTCAGGGAACACCGGGGAGCTGTTTTTT
TRBJ2-7 TRBV5-5 . . CASSLDRSYEQYF TGTGCCAGCAGCTTGGACCGGAGCTACGAGCAGTACTTC
TRBJ1-4 TRBV4-2 . TRBD1 CASRPGTGNEKLFF TGTGCCAGCAGACCCGGGACAGGGAATGAAAAACTGTTTTTT
TRBJ2-7 TRBV7-8 . . CASSLTGDEQYF TGTGCCAGCAGCTTGACGGGGGACGAGCAGTACTTC
TRBJ1-3 TRBV30 . . CAWSVRGSGNTIYF TGTGCCTGGAGTGTACGGGGATCTGGAAACACCATATATTTT
TRBJ2-7 TRBV11-2 . . CASTYTANSYEQYF TGTGCCAGCACCTATACAGCGAATTCCTACGAGCAGTACTTC
TRBJ2-7 TRBV7-2 . . CASSGRSSYEQYF TGTGCCAGCAGCGGACGGAGCTCCTACGAGCAGTACTTC
TRBJ2-2 TRBV28 . . CASSLPSNTGELFF TGTGCCAGCAGTTTACCCTCGAACACCGGGGAGCTGTTTTTT
TRBJ2-1 TRBV10-1 . . CASSEPRSDTNEQFF TGCGCCAGCAGTGAGCCCCGGTCGGATACGAATGAGCAGTTCTTC
TRBJ2-1 TRBV29-1 . . CSAVESVNEQFF TGCAGCGCCGTCGAATCGGTCAATGAGCAGTTCTTC
TRBJ2-5 TRBV6-5 . . CASSRPGAGETQYF TGTGCCAGCAGTCGCCCGGGGGCGGGGGAGACCCAGTACTTC
TRBJ2-1 TRBV28 . . CASSEQGQTYNEQFF TGTGCCAGCAGTGAGCAGGGACAAACCTACAATGAGCAGTTCTTC
TRBJ1-2 TRBV28 . . CASSTIRGSNYGYTF TGTGCCAGCAGCACCATTAGGGGGTCTAACTATGGCTACACCTTC
TRBJ2-5 TRBV29-1 . TRBD1 CSAGDSKGETQYF TGCAGCGCCGGGGACAGTAAGGGGGAGACCCAGTACTTC
TRBJ1-1 TRBV28 once TRBD1 CASSLEWDRGHRPLNTEAFF TGTGCCAGCAGCCTAGAATGGGACAGGGGGCACCGACCGCTGAACACTGAAGCTTTCTTT
TRBJ2-5 TRBV30 . TRBD1 CAWSVLPQGALETQYF TGTGCCTGGAGTGTACTCCCCCAGGGGGCCCTCGAGACCCAGTACTTC
TRBJ1-2 TRBV30 once TRBD1 CAWRPSDRVYYGYTF TGTGCCTGGAGACCCTCGGACAGGGTTTACTATGGCTACACCTTC
TRBJ2-1 TRBV5-1 once TRBD2 CASSKTSGSDNEQFF TGCGCCAGCAGCAAGACTAGCGGGAGTGACAATGAGCAGTTCTTC